The 23 T cell receptor beta chains in this list originate from one sample, sequenced in a study of T-cell reconstitution after alpha-beta-depleted transplantation in children. Library preparation (for TCRbeta) was performed with unique molecular identifiers. TCRdb re-derived calls from the PCR reads in MiXCR, one entry per CDR3 protein. The table records around 250,000 distinct CDR3 sequences, approximately 8% of them present only once. This sample comprised PBMCs, mostly from graft donor cells, obtained 180 days after TCRalphabeta/CD19-depleted stem cell transplant. Receptors originate from a male patient younger than 18 who had a stem cell transplant for acute lymphoblastic leukemia, so the T cells may come from the graft donor.

This clonotype appeared many times. The J gene is TRBJ2-7, the V gene TRBV4-3; TRBD2 matches at 10 bases. From germline, CDR1 is LGHNA and CDR2 YSLEER. With V trimmed by 0 bases and J by 0 bases, 5 bases remained unmatched. CDR3 size: 17 residues. The DNA for the CDR3 is TGCGCCAGCAGCCAAGATGTTAGCGGGGGGCACTCCTACGAGCAGTACTTC. Its translation is CASSQDVSGGHSYEQYF.

This clonotype was recorded many times. The CDR3 DNA reads TGCGCCAGCAGCTTGGGCACCGGGACAGGATCCGCAGATACGCAGTATTTT. Translation gives CASSLGTGTGSADTQYF. This rearrangement joins TRBV5-1 to TRBJ2-3; 8 bases map to TRBD1. CDR1 SGHRS and CDR2 YFSETQ come from the germline V gene. V was pared by 0 bases and J by 4 bases, with 10 bases of the junction left unmatched. The CDR3 length is 17 residues.

This clonotype appeared many times. The chain carries TRBV6-5 and TRBJ2-5; 7 nucleotides agree with TRBD1. Germline CDR1 and CDR2: MNHEY and SVGAGI. The CDR3 has 17 amino acids. J lost 5 bases, V lost 0 bases, and 12 bases had no gene match. As DNA, the CDR3 is TGTGCCAGCAGTTACTCGATGTGGACAGGAAATACGGAGACCCAGTACTTC. Residues: CASSYSMWTGNTETQYF.

This clonotype was counted at least ten times. In DNA form, the CDR3 reads TGCGCCAGCAGCTTGGAGGGGGGCCCCCAAGAGACCCAGTACTTC. This codes for CASSLEGGPQETQYF. V usage is TRBV5-1 and J usage is TRBJ2-5; D tentatively fits TRBD1 or TRBD2 (6 bases each). The V gene lost 0 bases and the J gene lost 1 base, with 10 bases spanning the gap. CDR1 is SGHRS, CDR2 YFSETQ, per germline. The CDR3 extends over 15 amino acids.

This clonotype was detected many times. The J gene is TRBJ2-7, the V gene TRBV6-5, with D unresolved. V was clipped by 2 bases and J by 3 bases, with 8 bases between them. The CDR3 has 13 amino acids. In germline, CDR1 is MNHEY, CDR2 SVGAGI. The CDR3 nucleotides read TGTGCCAGCAGTTACAAGGTTAGCTACGAGCAGTACTTC. Translated, it gives CASSYKVSYEQYF.

This clonotype has at least ten counts. This chain links TRBV6-2 or TRBV6-3 with TRBJ1-2, with D possibly TRBD1 on 5 matching bases. V shed 10 bases and J shed 9 bases, with 24 bases lying between them. Germline CDR1 and CDR2: MNHEY and SVGEGT. The CDR3 loop spans 14 amino acids. The DNA of the CDR3 is TGTGCCACTTCCCTGGGGCGGCTCACTATAAGCTACACCTTC. Protein product: CATSLGRLTISYTF.

The chain has TRBV18 and TRBJ1-1, with D possibly being TRBD1 (5 bases). The germline V gene has CDR1 KGHSH and CDR2 LQKENI. Trimming stripped 6 bases from V and 4 bases from J, with 15 bases between. The CDR3 spans 14 residues. The CDR3 sequence: CASSRRGETTEAFF. CDR3 sequence (DNA): TGTGCCAGCTCGCGCCGAGGGGAGACCACTGAAGCTTTCTTT.

The table lists this clonotype with many counts. The chain has TRBV11-2 and TRBJ2-3, with no clear D. This CDR3 contains 14 residues. Germline V gene data show CDR1 as SGHAT and CDR2 as FQNNGV. V shed 1 base and J shed 2 bases, with 7 bases lying between them. This CDR3 is CASSLGQPTDTQYF. In DNA, the CDR3 is TGTGCCAGCAGCTTAGGGCAGCCCACAGATACGCAGTATTTT. The full variable domain, its missing parts supplied by reference TRBV11-2 and TRBJ2-3, is EAGVAQSPRYKIIEKRQSVAFWCNPISGHATLYWYQQILGQGPKLLIQFQNNGVVDDSQLPKDRFSAERLKGVDSTLKIQPAKLEDSAVYLCASSLGQPTDTQYFGPGTRLTVL.

This clonotype occurred many times. The chain couples TRBV12-3 or TRBV12-4 to TRBJ2-7, with D possibly matching TRBD2 (5 bases). V was clipped by 1 base and J by 10 bases, with 14 bases between them. The CDR3 is made up of 13 amino acids. CDR3 DNA: TGTGCCAGCAGTTTAGGGGTTCGGACTGCTCAGTACTTC. This sequence encodes CASSLGVRTAQYF.

This clonotype was picked up many times. The chain links TRBV12-3 or TRBV12-4 to TRBJ2-5, with 10 bases lining up with TRBD2. The J segment lost 3 bases and the V segment lost 0 bases, leaving 7 bases of the junction unmatched. The CDR3 extends over 17 amino acids. Written as DNA, the CDR3 is TGTGCCAGCAGTTTAGCGATGAGCGGGGGGGCTAAAGAGACCCAGTACTTC. Translation: CASSLAMSGGAKETQYF.

This clonotype appeared many times. The V call is TRBV4-2, the J call TRBJ1-1; D is ambiguous. Trimming took off 3 bases at V and 5 bases at J, with 7 bases between the two ends. Germline V gene lookup returns CDR1 LGHNA and CDR2 YNFKEQ. This CDR3 comprises 12 residues. CDR3 sequence (DNA): TGTGCCAGCAGCCAGGCCCAAACTGAAGCTTTCTTT. Its translation: CASSQAQTEAFF.

This clonotype came up many times. The gene calls are TRBV4-3 and TRBJ2-3, with 11 bases aligning to TRBD2. J lost 2 bases, V lost 4 bases, and 11 bases had no gene match. Germline CDR1 LGHNA, CDR2 YSLEER. This CDR3 has 18 residues. The CDR3 sequence is CASSLPPRTSGYTDTQYF. The CDR3 nucleotides read TGCGCCAGCAGCCTCCCGCCCCGGACTAGCGGGTACACAGATACGCAGTATTTT.

This clonotype was found many times. The chain combines TRBV7-9 with TRBJ1-1; 9 bases are a match to TRBD1. J lost 5 bases, V lost 5 bases, and 9 bases had no gene match. Germline V gives CDR1 SEHNR, CDR2 FQNEAQ (reference sequence). The CDR3 consists of 15 residues. CDR3 amino acids: CASSLLQGAGTEAFF. CDR3 in DNA: TGTGCCAGCAGCCTCCTACAGGGGGCAGGGACTGAAGCTTTCTTT.

With respect to this clonotype: A junction boundary mismatches the germline segment, possibly from a read error. This chain connects TRBV5-3 to TRBJ2-7; 8 nucleotides align to TRBD1. TRBV5-3 is noted as an ORF with a role that remains uncertain. This CDR3 is 13 amino acids long. The CDR3 region is CARSLGDRREQYF. DNA for the CDR3: TGTGCCAGGAGCTTGGGGGACAGGAGGGAGCAGTACTTC.

This clonotype was counted at least ten times. The rearrangement links TRBV20-1 to TRBJ1-5; TRBD1 is a possible D gene (6 bases). Germline CDR1 reads DFQATT; CDR2 reads SNEGSKA (reference sequence). The CDR3 has 16 amino acids. Trimming took off 0 bases at V and 3 bases at J, with 15 bases between the two ends. This CDR3 is CSARDFRGDDNQPQHF. As DNA, the CDR3 is TGCAGTGCTAGAGATTTTAGGGGGGATGACAATCAGCCCCAGCATTTT.

This clonotype was seen ten or more times. V is TRBV5-1 and J is TRBJ2-7, with 11 bases identical to TRBD2. From germline, CDR1 is SGHRS and CDR2 YFSETQ. V lost 2 bases, J lost 4 bases, and 8 bases stayed unmatched. The CDR3 covers 16 residues. The CDR3 bases are TGCGCCAGCAGCTTCGTAGCGGGAGGGCTTCCTTACGAGCAGTACTTC. It yields the protein CASSFVAGGLPYEQYF.

As regards this clonotype: It may be a read error: a sequence one base away is much more abundant. This chain uses TRBV11-2 with TRBJ2-2; 9 bases are shared with TRBD2. CDR3 length: 15 amino acids. Germline V CDR1 and CDR2: SGHAT, FQNNGV. The CDR3 protein is CATSLSGSPTGELFF. CDR3 bases: TGTGCCACCAGCCTTAGCGGGAGTCCCACCGGGGAGCTGTTTTTT.

This clonotype was seen repeatedly, ten times or more. This chain connects TRBV2 to TRBJ2-2, with 11 bases identical to TRBD1. The CDR3 is made up of 16 amino acids. The V gene end was trimmed by 3 bases and the J gene end by 4 bases; junction bases not matched to a gene: 4. The germline CDR1 and CDR2 sequences are SNHLY and FYNNEI. CDR3 sequence reads: CASSERTGGGTGELFF. The CDR3 nucleotides read TGTGCCAGCAGTGAGCGGACAGGGGGCGGCACCGGGGAGCTGTTTTTT.

This clonotype was observed at least ten times. The chain couples TRBV24-1 to TRBJ2-3, with D perhaps assigned TRBD1 or TRBD2 (6 bases each). The length of the CDR3 is 14 residues. Germline CDR1 and CDR2: KGHDR and SFDVKD. Trimming took 4 bases from V and 6 from J, leaving 13 bases between them. CDR3: CATSDPGGGDTQYF. The CDR3 DNA is TGTGCCACCAGTGACCCCGGAGGGGGTGATACGCAGTATTTT.

This clonotype was seen repeatedly, ten times or more. The V gene is TRBV12-3 or TRBV12-4, the J gene TRBJ1-2, with a possible D match to TRBD1 (5 bases). CDR3 length equals 17 residues. Trimming shortened V by 4 bases and J by 0 bases, and 18 bases separated the two germline ends. CDR3 region: CASSSRGAATSNYGYTF. In DNA, the CDR3 is TGTGCCAGCAGTTCGAGAGGGGCCGCTACTTCTAACTATGGCTACACCTTC.

Many counts were recorded for this clonotype. CDR3 protein: CSASTGAYEQYF. In DNA, the CDR3 is TGCAGTGCTAGCACAGGGGCCTACGAGCAGTACTTC. The gene calls are TRBV20-1 and TRBJ2-7; 7 nucleotides agree with TRBD1. CDR1 and CDR2 (germline): DFQATT, SNEGSKA (reference sequence). The CDR3 contains 12 residues. Losses at the gene ends were 3 bases for V and 2 bases for J; bases not matched to a gene: 1.

As concerns this clonotype: A much larger clone sits a single nucleotide away, making a read error possible. In this CDR3 the conserved last residue, phenylalanine or tryptophan, is missing, so a read error is likely. The chain combines TRBV7-9 with TRBJ2-3; 13 bases fit TRBD2. CDR1 is SEHNR, CDR2 FQNEAQ, per germline (reference sequence). The CDR3 length is 17 residues. The trim removed 5 bases at V and 3 bases at J, leaving 8 bases unmatched. DNA for the CDR3: TGTGCCAGCAGCCCCAGACTAGCGGGGGGCCCAACAGATACGCAGTATTGT. Its translation: CASSPRLAGGPTDTQYC.

This clonotype came up many times. This chain joins TRBV2 and TRBJ2-5, with D tentatively TRBD1 (6 bases). The germline V and J ends were trimmed by 6 bases and 4 bases, with 9 bases remaining between them. Germline V gives CDR1 SNHLY, CDR2 FYNNEI. The CDR3 sequence is 12 residues long. In DNA, the CDR3 is TGTGCCAGCAGCGGACAGAGAGAGACCCAGTACTTC. Protein product: CASSGQRETQYF.